This T cell receptor beta chain was identified during a study of long-term antiretroviral therapy in people with HIV. For the study at large: Some samples came about a decade before the 2015 immediate-ART recommendation, and these were the earliest. Study-level points and caveats: Older ART regimens were possibly in use when the blood was collected between about 2004 and 2018. Post-ART, diversity grew, though it stayed under transplant donor control levels.

Treatment of all HIV participants took place in the United States. Survey-level resolution applied to immunoSEQ assay v3.0. Profiled with immunoSEQ multiplex PCR; TCRdb holds only in-frame clones, not every one. The sample yields 20,000 to 25,000 clones, roughly 94% seen once. With V trimmed by 2 bases and J by 5 bases, 9 bases remained unmatched. This CDR3 contains 15 residues. Germline V CDR1 and CDR2: SGHDT, YYEEEE. About this clone itself: The antigen remains undetermined.

The TCR was taken from a woman between 45 and 60 years old with HIV. The specimen comprised unsorted PBMCs, sampled about 4.7 years after starting antiretroviral therapy. This rearrangement joins TRBV5-6 to TRBJ2-7, with 8 bases fitting TRBD1. This CDR3 is CASSFESDRVNEQYF. The CDR3 DNA is TGTGCCAGCAGCTTTGAGTCGGACAGGGTGAACGAGCAGTACTTC.